This TCR beta chain was identified during a study of cytomegalovirus exposure and HLA in healthy donors. PCR amplification relied on 60 Vbeta primers (plus 13 Jbeta primers). Libraries were prepared by immunoSEQ multiplex PCR; TCRdb keeps only in-frame clonotypes and omits some of them. The sample gives 150,000 to 200,000 clones, about 75% of which show up once; roughly 2% is in the top ten. V gave up 0 bases and J gave up 4 bases, with 17 bases separating them. Germline CDR1 SGHRS, CDR2 YFSETQ. The CDR3 sequence is 16 residues long. The receptor was derived from a female donor in good health and CMV-seronegative. Sequencing was done on a sample of PBMCs. The chain joins TRBV5-1 to TRBJ2-7; no reliable D call. The CDR3 DNA follows: TGCGCCAGCAGCTTGGGAATCTATTCCGCCGGGTACGAGCAGTACTTC. Encoded protein: CASSLGIYSAGYEQYF.